These 15 T cell receptor beta chains were all obtained from the same sample, sequenced in a study of shared clonotypes between healthy human individuals. Data came from immunoSEQ multiplex PCR; TCRdb stores just in-frame clones and leaves some out. The table lists over 2 million clones, approximately 95% of them singletons, with 0.9% to 1.4% in the top ten. Terminally differentiated effector memory CD45RA+ cells were excluded by CCR7 positive selection of CD45RO-negative cells. Sequencing was carried out using naive CD8+ T cells sorted from blood. Receptors were obtained from a young man in good health.

The chain is built from TRBV7-2 and TRBJ2-5; the D is unclear. From germline, CDR1 is SGHTA and CDR2 FQGNSA. V gave up 2 bases and J gave up 5 bases, with 3 bases separating them. The length of the CDR3 is 11 residues. For the CDR3, the DNA is TGTGCCAGCAGCTTATTCGAGACCCAGTACTTC. Translated: CASSLFETQYF.

This clone was picked up one time. The V call is TRBV27, the J call TRBJ2-1, with D unclear. The CDR3 sequence is 13 residues long. V dropped 5 bases and J dropped 5 bases, with 10 bases sitting between them. Germline CDR1 reads MNHEY; CDR2 reads SMNVEV (reference sequence). CDR3 sequence (DNA): TGTGCCAGCAGTGTCCTCAGAGACAATGAGCAGTTCTTC. It yields the protein CASSVLRDNEQFF.

The chain is built from TRBV19 and TRBJ1-5, with 7 bases matching TRBD1. The germline CDR1 and CDR2 sequences are LNHDA and SQIVND (reference sequence). CDR3 length: 16 amino acids. V lost 7 bases to trimming and J lost 0 bases; unmatched junction nucleotides: 9. CDR3: CASIPGTAVSNQPQHF. CDR3 bases: TGTGCCAGTATCCCCGGGACAGCCGTTAGCAATCAGCCCCAGCATTTT.

This rearrangement joins TRBV2 to TRBJ2-1; D possibly corresponds to TRBD2 (7 bases). Trimming left V 7 bases short and J 8 bases short, with 21 bases between. CDR1 and CDR2 (germline): SNHLY, FYNNEI. This CDR3 has 15 amino acids. CDR3 amino acids: CASTTPPGGGDEQFF. CDR3 bases: TGTGCCAGCACGACCCCCCCGGGGGGCGGGGATGAGCAGTTCTTC.

The chain recombines TRBV5-8 with TRBJ1-4; D perhaps matches TRBD1 (6 bases). Germline V CDR1 and CDR2: SGHTS, YDEGEE. V was shortened by 3 bases and J by 8 bases, with 17 bases between the two germline ends. The CDR3 is 15 residues long. CDR3 sequence (DNA): TGTGCCAGCAGCTCCCAAGGGGGGAGTATGGAAAAACTGTTTTTT. Translating gives CASSSQGGSMEKLFF.

The table lists this clone with a few counts. The chain's CDR3 is CASSQVSGLEQFF. The CDR3 DNA reads as TGCGCCAGCAGCCAAGTGAGCGGGCTGGAGCAGTTCTTC. The chain recombines TRBV4-3 with TRBJ2-1; D is possibly TRBD2 (6 bases). This CDR3 spans 13 amino acids. Germline CDR1 reads LGHNA; CDR2 reads YSLEER. V lost 1 base, J lost 10 bases, and 11 bases lay in between.

V is TRBV28 and J is TRBJ1-2; D remains unclear. The CDR3 extends over 14 amino acids. CDR1 is MDHEN, CDR2 SYDVKM, per germline. The V end was cut by 2 bases, the J end by 1 base, with 8 bases between. This chain's CDR3 is CASSLVLSNYGYTF. Here the CDR3 DNA reads TGTGCCAGCAGTTTAGTTCTCAGTAACTATGGCTACACCTTC.

The chain is built from TRBV7-6 and TRBJ2-3; D tentatively fits TRBD1 or TRBD2 (5 bases each). From germline, CDR1 is SGHVS and CDR2 FNYEAQ. This CDR3 contains 15 residues. V was cut by 3 bases and J by 2 bases, with 12 bases left in between. The chain's CDR3 is CASSFEGTFTDTQYF. In DNA form, the CDR3 reads TGTGCCAGCAGCTTTGAGGGGACCTTCACAGATACGCAGTATTTT.

The genes are TRBV11-2 and TRBJ1-4, with D perhaps matching TRBD1 (6 bases). The CDR3 consists of 14 residues. Trimming stripped 5 bases from V and 5 bases from J, with 12 bases between. CDR1 and CDR2 from the germline V gene are SGHAT and FQNNGV. For the CDR3, the DNA is TGTGCCAGCAGCAAGGGGGGAGGGAATGAAAAACTGTTTTTT. It is translated as CASSKGGGNEKLFF.

This chain links TRBV4-3 with TRBJ1-2; D is unresolved. The germline CDR1 and CDR2 sequences are LGHNA and YSLEER. V lost 0 bases and J 4 bases, leaving 27 bases between the germline ends. This CDR3 region has 20 residues. DNA of the CDR3: TGCGCCAGCAGCCAAGATCTCCACCCTTTGGAGGCGGGCTTAGTCTATGGCTACACCTTC. Translating it yields CASSQDLHPLEAGLVYGYTF.

This clone was recorded many times. The chain carries TRBV27 and TRBJ2-7; the D gene could be TRBD1 or TRBD2 (5 bases each). CDR3 length: 15 amino acids. Germline V gives CDR1 MNHEY, CDR2 SMNVEV (reference sequence). V gave up 5 bases and J gave up 2 bases, with 16 bases separating them. The CDR3 DNA reads as TGTGCCAGCAGTACGGTCGGGACCCAAACCTACGAGCAGTACTTC. It translates to CASSTVGTQTYEQYF.

The rearrangement uses TRBV9 and TRBJ2-3; TRBD2 aligns across 9 bases. J gave up 0 bases and V 3 bases, and 8 bases lay outside the gene matches. This CDR3 is 17 amino acids long. Per germline, CDR1 SGDLS and CDR2 YYNGEE. CDR3 coding DNA: TGTGCCAGCAGCGCCCCCCGACTAGCGGCAAGCACAGATACGCAGTATTTT. Translated, it gives CASSAPRLAASTDTQYF. Full variable domain (rest looked up from reference TRBV9 and TRBJ2-3): DSGVTQTPKHLITATGQRVTLRCSPRSGDLSVYWYQQSLDQGLQFLIQYYNGEERAKGNILERFSAQQFPDLHSELNLSSLELGDSALYFCASSAPRLAASTDTQYFGPGTRLTVL.

V and J are TRBV30 and TRBJ2-3, with 9 bases identical to TRBD1. The junction had 9 bases not matched to a gene; V was cut back by 2 bases and J by 0 bases. Germline loops: CDR1 GTSNPN, CDR2 SVGIG (reference sequence). The CDR3 length is 17 residues. The CDR3 DNA reads as TGTGCCTGGAGTAACCGGGACAGGGAGGGGAGCACAGATACGCAGTATTTT. This translates into CAWSNRDREGSTDTQYF.

This chain links TRBV2 with TRBJ2-3, with 10 bases lining up with TRBD2. V lost 1 base and J lost 0; bases outside the gene matches: 1. Germline values: CDR1 SNHLY, CDR2 FYNNEI. The CDR3 covers 16 residues. DNA for the CDR3: TGTGCCAGCAGTGAAGGACTAGCGGGTAGCACAGATACGCAGTATTTT. The encoded protein is CASSEGLAGSTDTQYF.

V gene TRBV28 combines with J gene TRBJ1-6, with TRBD1 matching 7 bases. Trimming removed 2 bases from V and 7 bases from J; junction bases left unmatched: 5. CDR3 length equals 15 residues. CDR1 is MDHEN and CDR2 is SYDVKM in the germline V gene. This CDR3 reads CASSLEAGGNSPLHF. The DNA for the CDR3 is TGTGCCAGCAGTTTAGAGGCAGGGGGGAATTCACCCCTCCACTTT.